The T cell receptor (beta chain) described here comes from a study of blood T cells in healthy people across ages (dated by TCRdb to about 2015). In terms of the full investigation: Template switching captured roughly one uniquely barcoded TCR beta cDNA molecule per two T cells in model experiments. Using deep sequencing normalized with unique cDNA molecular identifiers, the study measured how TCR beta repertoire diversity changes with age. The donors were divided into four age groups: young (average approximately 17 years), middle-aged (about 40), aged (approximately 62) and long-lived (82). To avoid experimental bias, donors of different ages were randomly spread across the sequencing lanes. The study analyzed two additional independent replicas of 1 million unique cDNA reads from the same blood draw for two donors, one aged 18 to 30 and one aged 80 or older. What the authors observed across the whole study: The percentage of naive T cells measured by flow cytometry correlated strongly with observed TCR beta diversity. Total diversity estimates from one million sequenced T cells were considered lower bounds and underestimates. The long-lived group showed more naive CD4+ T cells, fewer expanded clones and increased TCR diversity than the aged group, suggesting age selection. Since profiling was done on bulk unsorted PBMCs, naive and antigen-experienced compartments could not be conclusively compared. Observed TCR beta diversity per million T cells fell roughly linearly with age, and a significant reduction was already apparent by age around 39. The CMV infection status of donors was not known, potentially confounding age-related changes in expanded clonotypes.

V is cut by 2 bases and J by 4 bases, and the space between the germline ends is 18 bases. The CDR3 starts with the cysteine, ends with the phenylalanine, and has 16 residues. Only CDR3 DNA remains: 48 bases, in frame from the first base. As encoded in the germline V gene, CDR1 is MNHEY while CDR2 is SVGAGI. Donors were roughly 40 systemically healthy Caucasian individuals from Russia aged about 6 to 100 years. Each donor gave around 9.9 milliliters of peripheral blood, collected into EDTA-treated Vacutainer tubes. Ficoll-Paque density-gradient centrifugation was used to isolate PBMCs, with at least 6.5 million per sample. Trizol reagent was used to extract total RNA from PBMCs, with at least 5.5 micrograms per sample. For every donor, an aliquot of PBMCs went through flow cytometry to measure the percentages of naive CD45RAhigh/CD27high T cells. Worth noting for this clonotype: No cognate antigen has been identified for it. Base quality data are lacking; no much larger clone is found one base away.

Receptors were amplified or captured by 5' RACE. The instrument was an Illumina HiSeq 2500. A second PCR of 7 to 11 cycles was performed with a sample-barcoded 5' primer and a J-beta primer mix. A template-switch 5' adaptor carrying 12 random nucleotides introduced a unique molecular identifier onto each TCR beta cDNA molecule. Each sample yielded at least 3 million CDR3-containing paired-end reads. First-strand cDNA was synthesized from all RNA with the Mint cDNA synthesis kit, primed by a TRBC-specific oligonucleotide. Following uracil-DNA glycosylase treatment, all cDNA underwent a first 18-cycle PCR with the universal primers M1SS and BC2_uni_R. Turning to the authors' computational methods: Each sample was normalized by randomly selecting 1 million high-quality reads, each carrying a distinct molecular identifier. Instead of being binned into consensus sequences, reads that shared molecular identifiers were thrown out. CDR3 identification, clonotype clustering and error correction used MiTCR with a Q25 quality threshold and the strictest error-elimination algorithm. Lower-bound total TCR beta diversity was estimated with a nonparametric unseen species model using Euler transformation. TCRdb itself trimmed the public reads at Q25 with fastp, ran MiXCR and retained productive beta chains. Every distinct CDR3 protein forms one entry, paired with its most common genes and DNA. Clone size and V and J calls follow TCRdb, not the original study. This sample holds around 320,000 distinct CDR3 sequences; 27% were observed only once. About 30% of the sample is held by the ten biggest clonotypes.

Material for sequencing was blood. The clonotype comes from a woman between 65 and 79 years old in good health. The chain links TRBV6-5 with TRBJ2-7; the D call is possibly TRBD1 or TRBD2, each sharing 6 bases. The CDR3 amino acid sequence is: CASSYAYRARGYEQYF. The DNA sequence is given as TGTGCCAGCAGTTACGCCTACAGGGCCCGGGGGTACGAGCAGTACTTC.